This TCR beta chain appears in the sequencing data of a study of shared clonotypes between healthy human individuals. General study results and limits: When compared with the clonotypes that were shared by all four sorted-subset donors, the non-shared clonotypes turned out to have lower generation probabilities.

About this clone: What it binds is not known.

The assay was immunoSEQ multiplex PCR, and TCRdb's table has in-frame clones only and misses some. The sample includes 400,000 to 600,000 clones, around 95% of them seen just once. Per the germline V gene, CDR1 is MDHEN and CDR2 is SYDVKM. The V and J ends lost 4 bases and 1 base respectively, with 16 bases between them. There are 16 residues in the CDR3. The sample consisted of naive CD4+ T cells sorted from blood. As to subset: CD45RA+ positively selected. This rearrangement joins TRBV28 to TRBJ1-2; no firm D call. The receptor was derived from a woman in her twenties or thirties in good health. The CDR3 here is CASSSFTDPINYGYTF. CDR3 nucleotide sequence: TGTGCCAGCAGTTCCTTCACGGACCCTATTAACTATGGCTACACCTTC.